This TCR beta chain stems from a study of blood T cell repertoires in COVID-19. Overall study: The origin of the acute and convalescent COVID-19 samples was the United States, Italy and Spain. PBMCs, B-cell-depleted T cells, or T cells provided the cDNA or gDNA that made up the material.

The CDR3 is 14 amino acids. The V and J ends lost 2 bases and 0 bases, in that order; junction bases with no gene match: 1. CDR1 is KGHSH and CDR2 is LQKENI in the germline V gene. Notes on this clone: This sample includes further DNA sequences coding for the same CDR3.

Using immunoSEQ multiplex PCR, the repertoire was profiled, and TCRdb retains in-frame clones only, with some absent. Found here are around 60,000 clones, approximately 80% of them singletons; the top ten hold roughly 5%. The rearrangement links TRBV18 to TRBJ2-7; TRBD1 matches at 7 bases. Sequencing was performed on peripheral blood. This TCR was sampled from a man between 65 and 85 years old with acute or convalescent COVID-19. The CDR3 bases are TGTGCCAGCTCACCAGGGACAGACTCCTACGAGCAGTACTTC. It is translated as CASSPGTDSYEQYF.